The entry that follows covers one T cell receptor (beta chain) sequence. CDR3 length: 13 amino acids. V lost 4 bases, J lost 5 bases, and 10 bases lay in between. CDR1 MNHEY and CDR2 SVGAGI come from the germline V gene. The data were obtained in a study of shared T cell receptors in the human thymus. Generated by immunoSEQ multiplex PCR, the TCRdb table keeps only in-frame clones and is missing some. The sample holds 72,000 or so clones, about 95% seen once. The sample consisted of thymocytes. This clonotype was sampled from a human donor. The chain links TRBV6-5 to TRBJ2-3, with a weak D call TRBD1 (6 bases). The chain's CDR3 is CASSWGLGDTQYF. As DNA, the CDR3 is TGTGCCAGCAGTTGGGGGCTCGGAGATACGCAGTATTTT.